These 28 T cell receptor beta chains originate from one sample sequenced in a study of T cells in Graves' hyperthyroidism and ophthalmopathy. Amplification of TCR beta CDR3 regions used RNA as the template. With the HTBI primer set, the TCR CDR3 went through a first round of RT-PCR. From the multiplex PCR reads, TCRdb called clonotypes with MiXCR, one entry per CDR3 protein. The sample consists of under 350,000 distinct CDR3 sequences, 15% to 20% of them appearing once. Specimen: blood. The source is a woman in her 50s with Graves' hyperthyroidism.

V gene TRBV14 combines with J gene TRBJ2-2; D uncertain. Germline CDR1 is SGHDN and CDR2 is FVKESK. Trimming took off 4 bases at V and 2 bases at J, with 8 bases between the two ends. This CDR3 contains 14 residues. CDR3 in amino acids: CASSRQHNTGELFF. DNA of the CDR3: TGTGCCAGCAGCCGGCAGCACAACACCGGGGAGCTGTTTTTT.

V and J are TRBV5-1 and TRBJ1-2; 10 nucleotides agree with TRBD1. The CDR3 spans 16 residues. CDR1 and CDR2 from the germline V gene are SGHRS and YFSETQ. J was trimmed by 1 base and V by 4 bases; bases with no gene match: 7. The CDR3 sequence is CASSTTGTGDNYGYTF. The CDR3 DNA is TGCGCCAGCAGCACCACCGGGACAGGGGATAACTATGGCTACACCTTC.

This chain uses TRBV7-2 with TRBJ1-4; D is undetermined. V was cut by 5 bases and J by 8 bases, with 12 bases left in between. Germline lookup yields CDR1 SGHTA and CDR2 FQGNSA. This CDR3 is 13 amino acids long. CDR3: CASSHRAEEKLFF. CDR3 bases: TGTGCCAGCAGCCACCGGGCGGAAGAAAAACTGTTTTTT.

This clonotype was counted many times. The chain recombines TRBV5-1 with TRBJ1-2; possibly TRBD1 for D (5 bases). The V and J ends lost 4 bases and 2 bases respectively, with 12 bases between them. The CDR3 sequence is 14 residues long. Germline CDR1 SGHRS, CDR2 YFSETQ. CDR3 sequence: CASSTQGQNYGYTF. The DNA of the CDR3 is TGCGCCAGCAGCACTCAGGGTCAGAACTATGGCTACACCTTC.

This chain links TRBV6-1 with TRBJ1-5, with D maybe TRBD1 (6 bases). The CDR3 contains 17 residues. Trimming took 5 bases from V and 4 from J, leaving 21 bases between them. Germline V gene data show CDR1 as MNHNS and CDR2 as SASEGT. The CDR3: CASSSPPTGAGNQPQHF. The DNA for the CDR3 is TGTGCCAGCAGTTCCCCACCGACAGGTGCTGGGAATCAGCCCCAGCATTTT.

This clonotype was counted at least ten times. Here the CDR3 reads CASSQDKGYTGELFF. Written as DNA, the CDR3 is TGTGCCAGCAGCCAAGATAAAGGTTACACCGGGGAGCTGTTTTTT. V usage is TRBV3-1 and J usage is TRBJ2-2; D is undetermined. V shed 0 bases and J shed 3 bases, with 8 bases lying between them. This CDR3 has 15 amino acids. From germline, CDR1 is LGHDT and CDR2 YNNKEL (reference sequence).

V is TRBV6-2 or TRBV6-3 and J is TRBJ2-1; 10 positions agree with TRBD2. Germline V gene sequence: CDR1 MNHEY, CDR2 SVGEGT. V lost 6 bases and J lost 8; bases outside the gene matches: 16. This CDR3 comprises 17 residues. CDR3 bases: TGTGCCAGCAGCCCCCGGGCTAGCGGGAGAGGGGTGGATGAGCAGTTCTTC. Its protein product is CASSPRASGRGVDEQFF.

This clonotype was seen many times. This rearrangement joins TRBV20-1 to TRBJ2-3; no definite D call. Germline CDR1 and CDR2: DFQATT and SNEGSKA (reference sequence). This CDR3 region has 12 residues. The V end was cut by 4 bases, the J end by 6 bases, with 11 bases between. This CDR3 reads CSATTVGDTQYF. Here the CDR3 DNA reads TGCAGTGCTACCACAGTGGGGGATACGCAGTATTTT.

The CDR3 nucleotides are TGTGCCAGCAGCATGGACAGGGCGATTGGCTACACCTTC. Its translation: CASSMDRAIGYTF. The rearrangement links TRBV12-3 or TRBV12-4 to TRBJ1-2; 8 bases are shared with TRBD1. This CDR3 region has 13 residues. V was clipped by 6 bases and J by 7 bases; unmatched bases: 7.

The chain links TRBV19 to TRBJ2-2; TRBD1 matches 10 bases. This CDR3 is built from 18 residues. CDR1 is LNHDA and CDR2 is SQIVND in the germline V gene (reference sequence). The V and J ends lost 5 bases and 6 bases, in that order; junction bases with no gene match: 15. CDR3 sequence: CASSAYSDWDRGPGELFF. CDR3 nucleotide sequence: TGTGCCAGTAGTGCGTACTCGGATTGGGACAGGGGCCCCGGGGAGCTGTTTTTT.

This clonotype was seen at least ten times. The chain joins TRBV28 to TRBJ2-7, with 9 nucleotides matching TRBD2. The CDR3 is 12 amino acids. Germline CDR1 is MDHEN and CDR2 is SYDVKM. V dropped 8 bases and J dropped 6; count of bases not matched to a gene: 5. This chain's CDR3 is CASRLAGFEQYF. CDR3 DNA sequence: TGTGCCAGCCGGCTAGCGGGATTCGAGCAGTACTTC.

This clonotype was detected ten times or more. V is TRBV5-6 and J is TRBJ1-5; unclear D gene. This CDR3 has 15 residues. From germline, CDR1 is SGHDT and CDR2 YYEEEE. The V gene lost 0 bases and the J gene lost 0 bases, with 7 bases spanning the gap. CDR3 loop: CASSLGGYSNQPQHF. CDR3 sequence (DNA): TGTGCCAGCAGCTTGGGTGGATATAGCAATCAGCCCCAGCATTTT. The full variable domain, rest sourced from reference TRBV5-6 and TRBJ1-5, is DAGVTQSPTHLIKTRGQQVTLRCSPKSGHDTVSWYQQALGQGPQFIFQYYEEEERQRGNFPDRFSGHQFPNYSSELNVNALLLGDSALYLCASSLGGYSNQPQHFGDGTRLSIL.

The V gene is TRBV20-1, the J gene TRBJ2-3, with 9 bases lining up with TRBD2. Germline V gene sequence: CDR1 DFQATT, CDR2 SNEGSKA (reference sequence). The CDR3 consists of 16 residues. The ends lost 3 bases at V and 7 bases at J; junction bases unmatched: 14. The DNA of the CDR3 is TGCAGTGCTAGTAGTGCAGCGGGGGGTTTCGGGAATACGCAGTATTTT. This sequence encodes CSASSAAGGFGNTQYF.

This clonotype was seen many times. The chain uses TRBV2 and TRBJ2-5; a possible D gene is TRBD2 (6 bases). V lost 6 bases, J lost 0 bases, and 11 bases lay in between. The germline CDR1 and CDR2 sequences are SNHLY and FYNNEI. The CDR3 has 14 amino acids. The CDR3 bases are TGTGCCAGCAGGGCGGGGAGATACCAAGAGACCCAGTACTTC. Protein: CASRAGRYQETQYF.

This clonotype has ten or more counts. The gene calls are TRBV19 and TRBJ1-1, with D tentatively TRBD1 (5 bases). Deletions cut 4 bases from V and 0 bases from J, with 12 bases between. Germline values: CDR1 LNHDA, CDR2 SQIVND (reference sequence). There are 15 residues in the CDR3. In nucleotides, the CDR3 is TGTGCCAGTAGTACCACGTGGGGCATGAACACTGAAGCTTTCTTT. It translates to CASSTTWGMNTEAFF.

In the case of this clonotype: This sequence may be a read error, since a much larger clone differs from it by one base. The gene calls are TRBV3-1 and TRBJ1-1; the D gene is possibly TRBD1 (5 bases). This CDR3 region has 13 residues. Germline assignment: CDR1 LGHDT and CDR2 YNNKEL (reference sequence). Trimming stripped 4 bases from V and 11 bases from J, with 17 bases between. The CDR3 region has the DNA TGTGCCAGCAGCCCCCGTGGGACCAGTTTTGCTTTCTTT. This gives the protein CASSPRGTSFAFF.

For the CDR3, the DNA is TGCAGCGTTGGCCAGGCCTACACTGAAGCTTTCTTT. Amino acids: CSVGQAYTEAFF. The chain links TRBV29-1 to TRBJ1-1; D uncertain. V was shortened by 4 bases and J by 3 bases, with 9 bases between the two germline ends. Germline loops: CDR1 SQVTM, CDR2 ANQGSEA. The CDR3 extends over 12 amino acids.

This clonotype was recorded many times. V is TRBV11-3 and J is TRBJ1-1; unclear D gene. The V end was cut by 3 bases, the J end by 7 bases, with 12 bases between. There are 13 residues in the CDR3. The germline gives CDR1 SGHNT, CDR2 YENEEA. CDR3 nucleotides: TGTGCCAGCAGCTTGAAGGGAAGTCGTGAAGCTTTCTTT. This codes for CASSLKGSREAFF. The complete variable domain, with remaining parts taken from reference TRBV11-3 and TRBJ1-1, reads EAGVVQSPRYKIIEKKQPVAFWCNPISGHNTLYWYLQNLGQGPELLIRYENEEAVDDSQLPKDRFSAERLKGVDSTLKIQPAELGDSAVYLCASSLKGSREAFFGQGTRLTVV.

This clonotype was picked up a small number of times. This chain links TRBV12-3 or TRBV12-4 with TRBJ2-7; D might be TRBD1 (6 bases). The CDR3 consists of 15 residues. Trimming took 4 bases from V and 4 from J, leaving 17 bases between them. CDR3 DNA: TGTGCCAGCAGTTATCAAGACAGGCGCCTTTACGAGCAGTACTTC. Its protein is CASSYQDRRLYEQYF.

This clonotype was counted only a few times. The chain has TRBV11-2 and TRBJ2-3, with D hard to call. Trimming left V 3 bases short and J 6 bases short, with 16 bases between. Germline loops: CDR1 SGHAT, CDR2 FQNNGV. The CDR3 consists of 15 residues. Written as DNA, the CDR3 is TGTGCCAGCAGCTTCGGACGGGTGTCGGACGATACGCAGTATTTT. As protein: CASSFGRVSDDTQYF.

This clonotype occurred many times. J is TRBJ1-2 and V is TRBV3-1; 7 bases line up with TRBD1. The CDR3 is 15 amino acids. CDR1 and CDR2 (germline): LGHDT, YNNKEL (reference sequence). Trimming cost V 1 base and J 6 bases; bases outside gene matches: 8. The CDR3 DNA is TGTGCCAGCAGCCAAGCCAGGACAGGAGGAAATGGCTACACCTTC. It translates to CASSQARTGGNGYTF.

This clonotype came up many times. The chain has TRBV10-2 and TRBJ2-1; TRBD2 is a possible D gene (5 bases). The CDR3 loop spans 17 amino acids. CDR1 and CDR2 (germline): WSHSY, SAAADI. The ends were cut back, 0 bases at V and 0 bases at J, with 12 bases in the middle. CDR3 nucleotide sequence: TGCGCCAGCAGTGAGTCGGTGGGAGCAGGCTCCTACAATGAGCAGTTCTTC. Amino acid sequence: CASSESVGAGSYNEQFF.

This clonotype was picked up many times. The gene calls are TRBV20-1 and TRBJ1-1, with D uncertain. V dropped 3 bases and J dropped 0 bases, with 8 bases sitting between them. The CDR3 runs 13 residues. Germline-derived CDR1 and CDR2 are DFQATT and SNEGSKA (reference sequence). The CDR3 bases are TGCAGTGCTAGGATAACCTTGAACACTGAAGCTTTCTTT. Translating gives CSARITLNTEAFF.

The gene calls are TRBV10-3 and TRBJ2-3, with 7 bases aligning to TRBD1. Germline V gene lookup returns CDR1 ENHRY and CDR2 SYGVKD. V lost 7 bases and J lost 6; bases outside the gene matches: 13. CDR3 size: 15 residues. The CDR3 sequence: CAITTTGSVGDTQYF. The CDR3 region has the DNA TGTGCCATCACTACGACAGGGTCAGTTGGGGATACGCAGTATTTT.

This clonotype appeared a few times. The rearrangement uses TRBV5-1 and TRBJ1-3; a possible D gene is TRBD1 (6 bases). Germline V gene lookup returns CDR1 SGHRS and CDR2 YFSETQ. The germline V and J ends were trimmed by 4 bases and 8 bases, with 19 bases remaining between them. The CDR3 extends over 15 amino acids. The CDR3 DNA sequence: TGCGCCAGCAGCGCTGGACAGTCAGGTGGGGACACCATATATTTT. It yields the protein CASSAGQSGGDTIYF.

For the CDR3, the DNA is TGTGCCAGTACCCGATCATCCGCGGACAGATCCTACAATGAGCAGTTCTTC. Its translation is CASTRSSADRSYNEQFF. The chain links TRBV19 to TRBJ2-1; D possibly corresponds to TRBD1 (6 bases). This CDR3 has 17 amino acids. Deletions cut 7 bases from V and 1 base from J, with 20 bases between. Germline V gene data show CDR1 as LNHDA and CDR2 as SQIVND (reference sequence).

This clonotype was seen at least ten times. The chain couples TRBV7-3 to TRBJ1-1, with D perhaps matching TRBD1 (5 bases). Germline CDR1 and CDR2: SGHTA and FQGTGA. The CDR3 is 14 amino acids. V gave up 0 bases and J gave up 5 bases, with 10 bases separating them. The CDR3 loop reads CASSLTRTSTEAFF. In DNA, the CDR3 is TGTGCCAGCAGCTTAACGCGGACATCTACTGAAGCTTTCTTT. Based on the CDR3 plus reference TRBV7-3 and TRBJ1-1, the full variable domain is GAGVSQTPSNKVTEKGKYVELRCDPISGHTALYWYRQSLGQGPEFLIYFQGTGAADDSGLPNDRFFAVRPEGSVSTLKIQRTERGDSAVYLCASSLTRTSTEAFFGQGTRLTVV.

With regard to this clonotype: The germline gene is not matched at one end of the junction; a read error may be the cause. The V call is TRBV4-1, the J call TRBJ1-1; D not certain. The germline V gene encodes CDR1 MGHRA and CDR2 YSYEKL. The CDR3 sequence is 12 residues long. CDR3 region: CASNQEGTEAFF. Written as DNA, the CDR3 is TGCGCCAGCAACCAAGAGGGCACTGAAGCTTTCTTT.